This entry lists 8 T cell receptor beta chains sequenced from one sample in a study of T cell responses to AZD1222 COVID-19 vaccine. The protocol was immunoSEQ multiplex PCR, while the TCRdb copy is restricted to in-frame clones and leaves out a portion. This sample carries about 110,000 clones, around nine tenths of them seen once, and the ten largest clones take roughly 15%. The sample consisted of peripheral blood, taken 28 days after the second AZD1222 dose. These receptors all stem from an adult who received the AZD1222 COVID-19 vaccine.

V and J are TRBV9 and TRBJ1-3; D is possibly TRBD1 (5 bases). V was trimmed by 2 bases and J by 0 bases, leaving 15 bases between them. There are 17 residues in the CDR3. CDR1 SGDLS and CDR2 YYNGEE come from the germline V gene. The CDR3 loop reads CASSVGGGMGSGNTIYF. CDR3 coding DNA: TGTGCCAGCAGCGTTGGCGGGGGGATGGGCTCTGGAAACACCATATATTTT. The whole variable domain, remainder taken from reference TRBV9 and TRBJ1-3, is DSGVTQTPKHLITATGQRVTLRCSPRSGDLSVYWYQQSLDQGLQFLIQYYNGEERAKGNILERFSAQQFPDLHSELNLSSLELGDSALYFCASSVGGGMGSGNTIYFGEGSWLTVV.

This chain uses TRBV5-1 with TRBJ2-7; D uncertain. Per the germline V gene, CDR1 is SGHRS and CDR2 is YFSETQ. Trimming took 0 bases from V and 2 from J, leaving 9 bases between them. The CDR3 covers 14 residues. This CDR3 reads CASSLGSTAYEQYF. The CDR3 nucleotides read TGCGCCAGCAGCTTGGGCAGTACCGCCTACGAGCAGTACTTC.

V is TRBV19 and J is TRBJ1-1, with D possibly matching TRBD1 (5 bases). The germline V gene has CDR1 LNHDA and CDR2 SQIVND (reference sequence). The CDR3 consists of 14 residues. Trimming removed 3 bases from V and 1 base from J, with 9 bases in between. The CDR3 bases are TGTGCCAGTAGTATGGCAGGGACGAACACTGAAGCTTTCTTT. Its protein is CASSMAGTNTEAFF.

The chain recombines TRBV7-9 with TRBJ1-2; TRBD1 might be the D (6 bases). The germline CDR1 and CDR2 sequences are SEHNR and FQNEAQ (reference sequence). Trimming pared 0 bases from V and 5 bases from J, leaving 13 bases between. The CDR3 has 15 amino acids. The CDR3 here is CASSLAQGIMYGYTF. The CDR3 DNA sequence: TGTGCCAGCAGCTTAGCTCAGGGGATTATGTATGGCTACACCTTC.

This chain connects TRBV11-3 to TRBJ1-2, with D possibly TRBD1 on 6 matching bases. This CDR3 contains 14 residues. V was cut by 5 bases and J by 7 bases, with 17 bases left in between. In germline, CDR1 is SGHNT, CDR2 YENEEA. The DNA for the CDR3 is TGTGCCAGCAGCCCGCAACAGGGACGGGGTGGCTACACCTTC. Translating it yields CASSPQQGRGGYTF.

This chain links TRBV5-4 with TRBJ1-3; tentatively, D is TRBD1 (5 bases). V dropped 4 bases and J dropped 2 bases, with 13 bases sitting between them. This CDR3 spans 15 amino acids. The germline V gene has CDR1 SGHNT and CDR2 YYREEE (reference sequence). In DNA form, the CDR3 reads TGTGCCAGCAGCCCAACAGGAACCCCTGGAAACACCATATATTTT. Translated: CASSPTGTPGNTIYF.

The genes are TRBV2 and TRBJ1-4; a possible D gene is TRBD1 (5 bases). The germline V gene encodes CDR1 SNHLY and CDR2 FYNNEI. The V and J ends lost 4 bases and 4 bases respectively, with 13 bases between them. The CDR3 has 15 residues. The CDR3 coding sequence is TGTGCCAGCAGTGGAGACAGTATCGGTAATGAAAAACTGTTTTTT. This gives the protein CASSGDSIGNEKLFF.

This chain uses TRBV11-3 with TRBJ2-3; no clear D. The V gene's germline CDR1 is SGHNT and CDR2 YENEEA. The CDR3 length is 13 residues. Trimming took off 5 bases at V and 2 bases at J, with 8 bases between the two ends. Written as DNA, the CDR3 is TGTGCCAGCAGCCCATTTGTCACAGATACGCAGTATTTT. Amino acid sequence: CASSPFVTDTQYF.